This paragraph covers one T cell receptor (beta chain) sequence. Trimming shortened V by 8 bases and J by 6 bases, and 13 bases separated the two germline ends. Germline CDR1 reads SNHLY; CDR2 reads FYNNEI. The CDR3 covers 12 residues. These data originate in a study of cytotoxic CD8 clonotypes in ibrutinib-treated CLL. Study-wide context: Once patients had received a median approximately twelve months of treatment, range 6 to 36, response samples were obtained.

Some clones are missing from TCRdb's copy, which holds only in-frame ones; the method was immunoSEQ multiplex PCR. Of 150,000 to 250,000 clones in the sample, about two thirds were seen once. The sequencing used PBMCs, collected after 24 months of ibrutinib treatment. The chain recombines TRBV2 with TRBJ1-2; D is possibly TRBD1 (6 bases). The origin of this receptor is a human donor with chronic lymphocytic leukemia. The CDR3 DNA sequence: TGTGCCAGCGCAAACAGGGTGAATGGCTACACCTTC. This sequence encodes CASANRVNGYTF.